This entry features one T cell receptor (beta chain) sequence. What it recognizes is unknown. The sample belongs to a study of T cells after posttransplantation cyclophosphamide. Study conclusions and caveats: Blood and skin or GI T cell repertoires showed limited TRB overlap. Later post-transplant blood repertoires were often dominated by donor CD8+ memory clones.

V lost 0 bases and J lost 10; bases outside the gene matches: 12. The CDR3 sequence is 16 residues long. From germline, CDR1 is LGHNA and CDR2 YSLEER. Busulfan-fludarabine conditioning, marrow transplant, and cyclophosphamide on days +3 and +4 were administered. Sequencing was performed with immunoSEQ multiplex PCR; in TCRdb, only in-frame clones are kept and a portion is missing. This sample carries about 14,000 clones, none of them present only once. This chain connects TRBV4-3 to TRBJ2-1; 7 positions agree with TRBD1. This TCR came from a female patient between 40 and 50 years old who received an allogeneic stem cell transplant from a related donor, was CMV-positive, and had no GVHD. Some T cells could come from the graft donor. The specimen comprised PBMCs, sampled more than 950 days after allogeneic stem cell transplant with posttransplant cyclophosphamide. The CDR3, as DNA: TGCGCCAGCAGCCAAGATAAAGGGGGCCGGGTAGGAGAGCAGTTCTTC. It encodes CASSQDKGGRVGEQFF.